The 23 T cell receptor beta chains below come from one sample, sequenced in a study of blood T cell repertoires in COVID-19. Profiled with immunoSEQ multiplex PCR; TCRdb holds only in-frame clones, not every one. Here the sample spans under 250,000 clones, around 83% being singletons. The sample taken for sequencing was peripheral blood. The source of these receptors is a man in his forties with active or convalescent COVID-19.

The table lists this clone with a count of one. V gene TRBV7-8 combines with J gene TRBJ2-5, with 9 bases that match TRBD2. The V gene's germline CDR1 is SGHVS and CDR2 FQNEAQ. After removal of 2 bases from V and 5 bases from J, the junction contained 12 bases not matched to a gene. The CDR3 loop spans 17 amino acids. CDR3 sequence (DNA): TGTGCCAGCAGCTTAATTCGGATTGCGGGGGGGCCGGAGACCCAGTACTTC. Amino acids: CASSLIRIAGGPETQYF.

This chain uses TRBV6-5 with TRBJ1-4; tentative D call: TRBD1 (5 bases). Germline V gives CDR1 MNHEY, CDR2 SVGAGI. With 6 bases removed from V and 8 bases from J, the gap between germline ends came to 19 bases. The CDR3 covers 15 residues. CDR3 in DNA: TGTGCCAGCAGACCCTCGGGGGGATCAGGGGAAAAACTGTTTTTT. Amino acids: CASRPSGGSGEKLFF.

V gene TRBV15 combines with J gene TRBJ2-3; 9 nucleotides match TRBD2. Losses at the gene ends were 5 bases for V and 2 bases for J; bases not matched to a gene: 11. There are 17 residues in the CDR3. Germline V lookup: CDR1 LNHNV, CDR2 YYDKDF (reference sequence). The CDR3 here is CATSQGTSSLFTDTQYF. CDR3 sequence (DNA): TGTGCCACCAGCCAGGGGACTAGCAGTTTATTCACAGATACGCAGTATTTT.

This chain uses TRBV21-1 with TRBJ2-5; the D call TRBD1 from the table was never checked on the DNA. TRBV21-1 counts as a pseudogene. This CDR3 is 17 amino acids long. Written as DNA, the CDR3 is TGTGCCAGCAGGGGTTTAGGGTACCCGGGACAGCAAGAGACCCAGTACTTC. Protein: CASRGLGYPGQQETQYF.

The chain recombines TRBV2 with TRBJ2-2; the D gene is possibly TRBD1 (6 bases). The CDR3 covers 14 residues. The V gene lost 1 base and the J gene lost 7 bases, with 10 bases spanning the gap. The germline gives CDR1 SNHLY, CDR2 FYNNEI. CDR3 in DNA: TGTGCCAGCAGTGAAGGGGGGCAGCACGGGGAGCTGTTTTTT. Translated: CASSEGGQHGELFF.

J is TRBJ2-7 and V is TRBV3-1 (or the pseudogene TRBV3-2), with 9 positions matching TRBD2. The CDR3 extends over 14 amino acids. Germline CDR1 reads LGHDT; CDR2 reads YNNKEL (reference sequence). With 4 bases clipped from V and 6 bases from J, the junction kept 7 bases outside the gene matches. This CDR3 reads CASSLVAGGPEQYF. The CDR3 region has the DNA TGTGCCAGCAGCCTAGTGGCGGGGGGGCCCGAGCAGTACTTC.

This clone was found once. The rearrangement links TRBV11-2 to TRBJ2-2, with 12 bases identical to TRBD2. V gave up 1 base and J gave up 6 bases; unmatched junction bases: 12. The CDR3 is 19 residues long. Germline V lookup: CDR1 SGHAT, CDR2 FQNNGV. As DNA, the CDR3 is TGTGCCAGCAGCTTAGGATGGGCTAGCGGGAGGGCCCTCCCCGGGGAGCTGTTTTTT. Translating gives CASSLGWASGRALPGELFF.

The chain uses TRBV5-1 and TRBJ1-2; 9 bases agree with TRBD1. The CDR3 is made up of 17 amino acids. Germline values: CDR1 SGHRS, CDR2 YFSETQ. Losses at the gene ends were 5 bases for V and 4 bases for J; bases not matched to a gene: 15. The CDR3 nucleotides read TGCGCCAGCAGTCAGGGGGGGACAGGGCCGACATCCTATGGCTACACCTTC. Amino acid sequence: CASSQGGTGPTSYGYTF.

The rearrangement links TRBV6-2 or TRBV6-3 to TRBJ1-1, with 8 bases aligning to TRBD1. Germline-derived CDR1 and CDR2 are MNHEY and SVGEGT. The junction had 8 bases not matched to a gene; V was cut back by 2 bases and J by 6 bases. There are 15 residues in the CDR3. The chain's CDR3 is CASSYRPGGWAEAFF. CDR3 nucleotide sequence: TGTGCCAGCAGTTACCGGCCAGGGGGCTGGGCTGAAGCTTTCTTT.

This chain uses TRBV5-1 with TRBJ2-5; D unclear. V shed 3 bases and J shed 5 bases, with 8 bases lying between them. Per germline, CDR1 SGHRS and CDR2 YFSETQ. This CDR3 spans 12 amino acids. CDR3 amino acids: CASSSGGETQYF. Written as DNA, the CDR3 is TGCGCCAGCAGCTCCGGCGGTGAGACCCAGTACTTC.

The V gene is TRBV28, the J gene TRBJ2-7, with 7 nucleotides matching TRBD1. The germline gives CDR1 MDHEN, CDR2 SYDVKM. There are 12 residues in the CDR3. Unmatched junction bases numbered 3, after V lost 6 bases and J lost 4 bases. The DNA of the CDR3 is TGTGCCAGCAGGGGGACAGCATACGAGCAGTACTTC. Protein sequence: CASRGTAYEQYF.

The chain has TRBV28 and TRBJ1-5, with a possible D match to TRBD1 (5 bases). Germline CDR1 is MDHEN and CDR2 is SYDVKM. CDR3 length equals 17 residues. Trimming cost V 6 bases and J 0 bases, with 18 bases left between them. The chain's CDR3 is CASSRKQGSFSNQPQHF. The CDR3 DNA is TGTGCCAGCAGCCGTAAGCAGGGTTCCTTTAGCAATCAGCCCCAGCATTTT.

This chain uses TRBV6-6 with TRBJ2-1, with 11 bases lining up with TRBD2. CDR3 length equals 15 residues. The V segment lost 4 bases and the J segment 9 bases; nucleotides outside the gene matches: 8. CDR1 is MNHNY and CDR2 is SVGAGI in the germline V gene (reference sequence). CDR3 residues: CASSSGTSGRSEQFF. CDR3 DNA sequence: TGTGCCAGCAGTTCCGGGACTAGCGGAAGAAGTGAGCAGTTCTTC.

The chain joins TRBV18 to TRBJ2-1; a weak D match, TRBD1 (5 bases). Germline lookup yields CDR1 KGHSH and CDR2 LQKENI. This CDR3 has 16 amino acids. Trimming took off 2 bases at V and 0 bases at J, with 11 bases between the two ends. In DNA form, the CDR3 reads TGTGCCAGCTCACCAGGGGCCTGGAGCTCCTACAATGAGCAGTTCTTC. This translates into CASSPGAWSSYNEQFF.

The V and J genes are TRBV5-8 and TRBJ2-3, with a tentative D call TRBD1 (5 bases). Germline lookup yields CDR1 SGHTS and CDR2 YDEGEE. CDR3 length equals 16 residues. V was shortened by 4 bases and J by 2 bases, with 17 bases between the two germline ends. The CDR3 is CASSPGAHVFTDTQYF. CDR3 coding DNA: TGTGCCAGCAGCCCTGGGGCTCATGTTTTCACAGATACGCAGTATTTT.

The chain couples TRBV4-2 to TRBJ2-5; 11 bases are shared with TRBD2. The CDR3 sequence is 17 residues long. Germline V gene data show CDR1 as LGHNA and CDR2 as YNFKEQ. J lost 4 bases, V lost 0 bases, and 7 bases had no gene match. The CDR3 nucleotides are TGTGCCAGCAGCCAAGATTTACGGACTAGCGGGTCAGAGACCCAGTACTTC. Protein sequence: CASSQDLRTSGSETQYF.

The chain joins TRBV10-3 to TRBJ2-7; 8 bases map to TRBD1. V lost 3 bases to trimming and J lost 7 bases; unmatched junction nucleotides: 14. Germline CDR1 is ENHRY and CDR2 is SYGVKD. The CDR3 sequence is 16 residues long. CDR3 residues: CAISDYTIGTGGEQYF. The CDR3 region has the DNA TGTGCCATCAGTGATTATACAATAGGGACAGGCGGGGAGCAGTACTTC.

The V gene is TRBV27, the J gene TRBJ1-1; 8 positions agree with TRBD1. Germline V gene sequence: CDR1 MNHEY, CDR2 SMNVEV (reference sequence). This CDR3 is 13 amino acids long. Trimming at V came to 4 bases and at J to 9 bases, leaving 7 bases not matched to a gene. CDR3: CASSSTRQGKAFF. CDR3 nucleotides: TGTGCCAGCAGTTCCACACGACAGGGGAAAGCTTTCTTT.

The genes are TRBV7-2 and TRBJ2-3; no firm D call. Trimming pared 2 bases from V and 2 bases from J, leaving 8 bases between. This CDR3 region has 14 residues. The germline V gene encodes CDR1 SGHTA and CDR2 FQGNSA. CDR3 in amino acids: CASSLNIATDTQYF. CDR3 sequence (DNA): TGTGCCAGCAGCTTAAACATAGCCACAGATACGCAGTATTTT.

On this clone: Additional DNA sequences in this sample encode the identical CDR3. The chain combines TRBV19 with TRBJ2-7; 7 bases fit TRBD1. With V trimmed by 4 bases and J by 2 bases, 5 bases remained unmatched. The CDR3 has 14 residues. CDR1 and CDR2 (germline): LNHDA, SQIVND (reference sequence). As DNA, the CDR3 is TGTGCCAGTAGTACTGGGACAGCCACCTACGAGCAGTACTTC. Its protein is CASSTGTATYEQYF.

The chain recombines TRBV10-3 with TRBJ2-7; no clear D. Per germline, CDR1 ENHRY and CDR2 SYGVKD. V shed 2 bases and J shed 2 bases, with 7 bases lying between them. The CDR3 spans 13 residues. The CDR3 bases are TGTGCCATCAGTGAGGGCGGAACCTACGAGCAGTACTTC. Translating gives CAISEGGTYEQYF.

The chain is built from TRBV19 and TRBJ1-3; tentatively, D is TRBD1 (5 bases). Germline lookup yields CDR1 LNHDA and CDR2 SQIVND (reference sequence). The V end was cut by 4 bases, the J end by 0 bases, with 7 bases between. The CDR3 spans 14 residues. The CDR3 DNA follows: TGTGCCAGTAGTACTGACAGCTCTGGAAACACCATATATTTT. It encodes CASSTDSSGNTIYF.

The CDR3 reads CASSPNLETNEKLFF. The CDR3 DNA reads as TGTGCCAGCTCACCTAACCTCGAGACTAATGAAAAACTGTTTTTT. J is TRBJ1-4 and V is TRBV18; D is uncertain. From germline, CDR1 is KGHSH and CDR2 LQKENI. The V end lost 3 bases, the J end lost 2 bases, and 10 bases lay between the germline ends. This CDR3 comprises 15 residues.